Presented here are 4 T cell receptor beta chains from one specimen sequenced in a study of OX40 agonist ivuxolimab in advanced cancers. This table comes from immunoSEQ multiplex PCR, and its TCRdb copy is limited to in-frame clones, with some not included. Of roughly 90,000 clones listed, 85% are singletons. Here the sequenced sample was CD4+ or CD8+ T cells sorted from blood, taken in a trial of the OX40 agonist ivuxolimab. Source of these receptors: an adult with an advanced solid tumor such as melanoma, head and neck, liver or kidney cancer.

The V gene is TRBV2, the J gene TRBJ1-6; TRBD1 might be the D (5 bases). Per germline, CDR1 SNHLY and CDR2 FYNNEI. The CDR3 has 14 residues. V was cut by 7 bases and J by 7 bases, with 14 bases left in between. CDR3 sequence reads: CASKGTNRNSPLHF. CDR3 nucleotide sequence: TGTGCCAGCAAGGGGACCAACAGGAATTCACCCCTCCACTTT.

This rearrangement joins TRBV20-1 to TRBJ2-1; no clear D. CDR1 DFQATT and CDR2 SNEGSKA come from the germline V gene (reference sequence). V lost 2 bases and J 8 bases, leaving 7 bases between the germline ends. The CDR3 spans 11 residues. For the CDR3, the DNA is TGCAGTGCTAGACTAGTCGATGAGCAGTTCTTC. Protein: CSARLVDEQFF.

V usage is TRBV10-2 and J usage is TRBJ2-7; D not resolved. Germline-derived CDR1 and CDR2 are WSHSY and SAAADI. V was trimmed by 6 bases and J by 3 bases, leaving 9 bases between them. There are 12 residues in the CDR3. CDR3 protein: CASSPEGYEQYV. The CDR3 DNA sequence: TGCGCCAGCAGCCCCGAAGGCTACGAGCAGTACGTC.

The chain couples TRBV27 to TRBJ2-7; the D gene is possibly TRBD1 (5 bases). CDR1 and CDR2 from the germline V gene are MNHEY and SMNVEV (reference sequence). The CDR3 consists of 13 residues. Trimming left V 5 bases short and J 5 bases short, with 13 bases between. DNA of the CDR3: TGTGCCAGCAGTGCCCGACAGAATCACGAGCAGTACGTC. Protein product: CASSARQNHEQYV.